This entry describes one TCR beta chain. Its target is unknown. Trimming cost V 6 bases and J 7 bases; bases outside gene matches: 9. The CDR3 runs 15 residues. CDR1 MNHGY and CDR2 SVAAGI come from the germline V gene. The sample belongs to a study of stem cell transplantation in POMP-related autoinflammatory disease. General study points: In PRAID patients, the number of distinct TRB V-J gene pairings was restricted.

Here immunoSEQ multiplex PCR was the method, and the copy in TCRdb shows in-frame clones only, minus some. This repertoire shows tens of thousands of clones, roughly 91% found once; its top ten account for 0.55% to 0.85%. This chain joins TRBV6-9 and TRBJ1-5; 10 bases are shared with TRBD1. This sequence originates from a human patient with POMP-related autoinflammation and immune dysregulation (PRAID). Some T cells may be the graft donor's. This sample comprised CD4+ T cells from PBMCs, obtained after stem cell transplantation. The chain's CDR3 is CASRPTGGADQPQHF. The DNA of the CDR3 is TGTGCCAGCAGGCCGACAGGGGGCGCGGACCAGCCCCAGCATTTT.